Listed below are T cell receptor beta chains from one sample, sequenced in a study of blood T cell repertoires in COVID-19. Produced via immunoSEQ multiplex PCR; TCRdb's table is partial and in-frame only. The profile shows about 230,000 clones, around 78% of them singletons. Sequences were obtained from peripheral blood. The receptors come from a woman aged 65 to 85 with active or convalescent COVID-19. Each CDR3 is given with its conserved first and last residue. The order of the fields is D gene, CDR3 length, V gene, J gene, clone size, CDR3 protein, CDR3 DNA. D genes are given only for firm matches. Clone sizes are given selectively: once, few, many, or a class where the clone is expanded.

-	13	TRBV27	TRBJ2-2	-	CASRFQGIGELFF	TGTGCCAGCAGATTTCAGGGGATCGGGGAGCTGTTTTTT
TRBD1	15	TRBV7-3	TRBJ2-2	once	CASSQLQGTTGELFF	TGTGCCAGCAGCCAACTACAGGGGACGACCGGGGAGCTGTTTTTT
TRBD1	12	TRBV11-2	TRBJ1-2	few	CASSKQGAGYTF	TGTGCCAGCAGCAAACAGGGGGCCGGCTACACCTTC
-	13	TRBV11-3	TRBJ2-1	-	CASSLGRFGEQFF	TGTGCCAGCAGCTTAGGGAGGTTTGGTGAGCAGTTCTTC
-	12	TRBV29-1	TRBJ1-5	-	CSVRDLDQPQHF	TGCAGCGTTCGTGACTTGGATCAGCCCCAGCATTTT
-	13	TRBV5-8	TRBJ1-2	-	CASSLYRDYGYTF	TGTGCCAGCAGCCTATACAGGGACTATGGCTACACCTTC
TRBD2	18	TRBV18	TRBJ2-5	-	CASSPNPASGGAGETQYF	TGTGCCAGCTCACCGAATCCCGCTAGCGGGGGGGCCGGAGAGACCCAGTACTTC
TRBD1	15	TRBV19	TRBJ2-2	-	CASNEDRGYTGELFF	TGTGCCAGTAACGAGGACAGGGGGTACACCGGGGAGCTGTTTTTT
-	14	TRBV20-1	TRBJ2-2	-	CSASSPRDTGELFF	TGCAGTGCTAGTTCCCCCCGGGACACCGGGGAGCTGTTTTTT
-	13	TRBV18	TRBJ2-4	-	CASSPPMGDIQYF	TGTGCCAGCTCACCCCCCATGGGCGACATTCAGTACTTC
TRBD2	16	TRBV9	TRBJ2-3	-	CASSVGASGGADTQYF	TGTGCCAGCAGCGTAGGTGCTAGCGGGGGGGCAGATACGCAGTATTTT
-	12	TRBV6-5	TRBJ2-7	-	CASMGDTAEQYF	TGTGCCAGCATGGGGGACACAGCCGAGCAGTACTTC
-	12	TRBV19	TRBJ2-1	-	CASKQGPGEQFF	TGTGCCAGTAAGCAGGGGCCAGGTGAGCAGTTCTTC
-	16	TRBV28	TRBJ1-1	-	CASDPRGGPQSGEAFF	TGTGCCAGCGATCCCCGGGGGGGGCCCCAGAGTGGTGAAGCTTTCTTT
-	15	TRBV5-8	TRBJ1-2	-	CASSLAPGLDYGYTF	TGTGCCAGCAGCTTGGCCCCCGGACTGGACTATGGCTACACCTTC
TRBD2	18	TRBV9	TRBJ2-3	once	CASSVSTPAGGAGDTQYF	TGTGCCAGCAGCGTCTCTACCCCCGCCGGGGGGGCGGGAGATACGCAGTATTTT
-	16	TRBV7-2	TRBJ2-1	-	CASSPLRVSSYNEQFF	TGTGCCAGCAGCCCTCTACGAGTAAGCTCCTACAATGAGCAGTTCTTC
-	13	TRBV2	TRBJ2-1	-	CASSEWGRVWQFF	TGTGCCAGCAGTGAATGGGGCAGGGTTTGGCAGTTCTTC
-	14	TRBV5-8	TRBJ2-1	-	CASSPRLGLQGQFF	TGTGCCAGCAGCCCCCGACTAGGCCTCCAGGGGCAGTTCTTC
-	14	TRBV7-8	TRBJ2-7	-	CASSLVEGPYEQYF	TGTGCCAGCAGCTTAGTTGAGGGCCCCTACGAGCAGTACTTC
TRBD1	15	TRBV13	TRBJ1-5	-	CASSSGTGNGQPQHF	TGTGCCAGCAGCTCAGGGACAGGGAATGGACAGCCCCAGCATTTT
-	13	TRBV19	TRBJ1-1	-	CASSIERRTEAFF	TGTGCCAGTAGTATTGAACGGAGGACTGAAGCTTTCTTT
-	15	TRBV4-1	TRBJ1-2	-	CASSLGQTLNYGYTF	TGCGCCAGCAGCCTCGGACAGACGCTTAACTATGGCTACACCTTC
TRBD2	17	TRBV5-4	TRBJ2-3	-	CASRHTSGGASTDTQYF	TGTGCCAGCAGACATACTAGCGGGGGAGCTAGCACAGATACGCAGTATTTT
-	14	TRBV7-2	TRBJ2-7	-	CASRQGGRGYEQYF	TGTGCCAGCAGACAAGGAGGCAGGGGATACGAGCAGTACTTC
TRBD1	16	TRBV5-5	TRBJ1-6	-	CASSLRLRQGDSPLHF	TGTGCCAGCAGCCTCCGTTTGAGACAGGGGGATTCACCCCTCCACTTT